This T cell receptor (beta chain) stems from a study of blood T cells in healthy people across ages (dated by TCRdb to the mid-2010s). Regarding the study in general: In model experiments, template switching captured about one uniquely barcoded TCR beta cDNA molecule for every two T cells. Four age groups were formed from the donors: young (average 16 years), middle-aged (approximately 40), aged (around 68) and long-lived (about 80). To avoid experimental bias, donors of different ages were spread randomly across the sequencing lanes. Using deep sequencing normalized with unique cDNA molecular identifiers, the study measured how TCR beta repertoire diversity changes with age. For two donors (one aged 18 to 29 and one aged 80 or older), the study analyzed two additional independent replicas of 1 million unique cDNA reads from the same blood draw.

The protocol used for the library was 5' RACE. The run used an Illumina HiSeq 2500. A second PCR of about 6 to 11 cycles was performed with a sample-barcoded 5' primer and a J-beta primer mix. A unique molecular identifier was introduced onto each TCR beta cDNA molecule by a template-switch 5' adaptor carrying 12 random nucleotides. At least 2.5 million CDR3-containing paired-end reads were obtained from each sample. The Mint cDNA synthesis kit, primed by a TRBC-specific oligonucleotide, was used to synthesize first-strand cDNA from all RNA. Following uracil-DNA glycosylase treatment, all cDNA underwent a first 18-cycle PCR with the universal primers M1SS and BC2_uni_R. Regarding the original processing steps: Each sample was normalized by randomly selecting 1 million high-quality reads, each carrying a distinct molecular identifier. Reads sharing molecular identifiers were discarded rather than binned into consensus sequences. MiTCR, with a Q25 quality threshold and the strictest error-elimination algorithm, was used for CDR3 identification, clonotype clustering and error correction. A nonparametric unseen species model using Euler transformation provided a lower-bound estimate of total TCR beta diversity. TCRdb reran the public reads through fastp at Q25 and MiXCR, keeping productive beta chains. A single entry per CDR3 protein holds the most common genes and DNA from its merged rows. In this record, the V and J calls reflect TCRdb's handling and not the investigators' own analysis. For this sample the table gives 790,000 or so distinct CDR3 sequences, of which about 61% were detected only once. Jointly, the top ten make up 25% to 30% of the sample.

The sample holds a few counts of this clonotype. No cognate antigen has been identified for it. The record has no base qualities; no much larger clone is one base away. Overall study results and their limits: Observed TCR beta diversity per million T cells fell roughly linearly with age, and a significant reduction was already apparent by age approximately 40. The long-lived group showed more naive CD4+ T cells, fewer expanded clones and increased TCR diversity than the aged group, suggesting age selection. Conclusive comparison of naive and antigen-experienced compartments was prevented by the profiling of bulk unsorted PBMCs. Observed TCR beta diversity correlated strongly with the percentage of naive T cells measured by flow cytometry. Total diversity estimates from one million sequenced T cells were considered lower bounds and underestimates. Because donor CMV infection status was unknown, age-related changes in expanded clonotypes were potentially confounded.

The CDR3, cysteine through phenylalanine, is 14 amino acids long. The kept DNA is CDR3 alone, 42 bases in frame from the first base. The CDR1 and CDR2 encoded by the germline V gene are SGHTA and FQGNSA. Trimming takes 4 bases from V and 6 bases from J, and the germline ends sit 14 bases apart. The roughly 39 donors, aged 6 to 90 years, were systemically healthy Caucasian individuals from Russia. Each donor gave ten milliliters of peripheral blood, drawn into EDTA-treated Vacutainer tubes. Ficoll-Paque density-gradient centrifugation was used to isolate PBMCs, with at least 6.5 million per sample. Total RNA, at least 6 micrograms per sample, was extracted from PBMCs with Trizol reagent. For every donor, an aliquot of PBMCs went through flow cytometry to measure the percentages of naive CD45RAhigh/CD27high T cells.

The sequenced sample was blood. The receptor was isolated from a man between 35 and 55 years old in good health. Here the chain combines TRBV7-2 and TRBJ2-3; the D gene remains uncertain. The CDR3: CASSSDSPPDTQYF. The nucleotide sequence is given as TGTGCCAGCAGCTCCGATTCCCCCCCGGATACGCAGTATTTT.